This record covers a single T cell receptor beta chain. Using immunoSEQ multiplex PCR, the repertoire was profiled, and TCRdb retains in-frame clones only, with some absent. This table has around 250,000 clones, 80% to 90% appearing once. This entry is derived from a study of blood T cell repertoires in COVID-19. At the level of the study: PBMCs, B-cell-depleted T cells, or T cells were the source of the cDNA or gDNA that made up the material.

The CDR3 extends over 21 amino acids. Participant ages covered roughly 18 to 89 years across some 25 US areas. Membership in each cohort depended on participant-reported clinical history. The chain employs TRBV7-5 and TRBJ1-5; TRBD1 is the table's D call and was not checked against the DNA. TRBV7-5 is described as a pseudogene. This TCR was recovered from a young man who had recovered from COVID-19. The sample taken for sequencing was PBMCs or T cells enriched from blood (not recorded which). CDR3 protein: CARSHRRPGTGGRKSNQPQHF. The CDR3 region has the DNA TGTGCCAGAAGCCATCGGAGACCCGGGACAGGGGGCAGGAAGAGCAATCAGCCCCAGCATTTT.